Listed below are T cell receptor beta chains from one sample, sequenced in a study of cytomegalovirus exposure and HLA in healthy donors. TCRdb's table, derived via immunoSEQ multiplex PCR, lists solely in-frame clones and lacks some. Of 170,000 or so clones listed, approximately 80% were seen once; the top ten hold around 6.5%. The sequencing input was PBMCs. Every receptor here comes from a male donor in good health and CMV-seropositive. CDR3s include the opening cysteine and the closing phenylalanine or tryptophan. The D gene is left open where the match is weak. Clone size is given for some rows only: seen once, a few or many times, or a class if the clone is expanded.

cdr3_aa | cdr3_nt | v_call | d_call | j_call | clone_size
CASGLGPTLGPGNNEQFF | TGTGCTAGTGGCCTTGGTCCGACACTGGGCCCCGGGAACAATGAGCAGTTCTTC | TRBV12-5 | - | TRBJ2-1 | few
CASSLVGTGAALLYEQYF | TGCGCCAGCAGCTTGGTCGGGACAGGGGCCGCCCTGCTGTACGAGCAGTACTTC | TRBV5-1 | TRBD1 | TRBJ2-7 | -
CASSQSTVGNTIYF | TGTGCCAGCAGTCAATCGACAGTAGGGAACACCATATATTTT | TRBV6-5 | - | TRBJ1-3 | -
CASPQGYLTGEGNTEAFF | TGTGCCAGCCCCCAGGGCTATTTGACAGGGGAAGGCAACACTGAAGCTTTCTTT | TRBV6-4 | TRBD1 | TRBJ1-1 | once
CASSHKGGRGRGNTIYF | TGCGCCAGCAGCCATAAGGGCGGCAGGGGGCGAGGAAACACCATATATTTT | TRBV4-1 | TRBD1 | TRBJ1-3 | -
CASSYSTGSENGYTF | TGTGCCAGCAGTTACTCCACAGGGTCGGAAAATGGCTACACCTTC | TRBV6-5 | - | TRBJ1-2 | -
CASSLPGQGRGEQFF | TGTGCCAGCAGCCTTCCGGGACAGGGTAGGGGTGAGCAGTTCTTC | TRBV7-9 | TRBD1 | TRBJ2-1 | -
CAISEGGTANEKLFF | TGTGCCATCAGTGAGGGGGGGACAGCTAATGAAAAACTGTTTTTT | TRBV10-3 | TRBD1 | TRBJ1-4 | -
CASRDRGYEQYF | TGTGCCAGCCGGGACAGGGGCTACGAGCAGTACTTC | TRBV2 | TRBD1 | TRBJ2-7 | -
CAISAGQGIRDTQYF | TGTGCCATCAGTGCGGGACAGGGAATAAGAGATACGCAGTATTTT | TRBV10-3 | TRBD1 | TRBJ2-3 | -
CASSALGLAVTDTQYF | TGTGCCAGCAGCGCCTTAGGACTAGCGGTCACAGATACGCAGTATTTT | TRBV9 | TRBD2 | TRBJ2-3 | -
CASSSPGAPDTQYF | TGTGCCAGCAGCTCCCCTGGGGCTCCAGATACGCAGTATTTT | TRBV5-6 | - | TRBJ2-3 | -
CASSISPAHLNTEAFF | TGTGCCAGTAGTATTAGCCCCGCTCACCTAAACACTGAAGCTTTCTTT | TRBV19 | - | TRBJ1-1 | once
CASSVGAANEKLFF | TGTGCCAGCAGCGTAGGGGCCGCTAATGAAAAACTGTTTTTT | TRBV9 | - | TRBJ1-4 | -
CAGRGQQSYNSPLHF | TGTGCCGGCAGGGGACAGCAGTCCTATAATTCACCCCTCCACTTT | TRBV6-1 | TRBD1 | TRBJ1-6 | -
CASSRTGGADTQYF | TGTGCCAGCAGTCGGACAGGGGGCGCAGATACGCAGTATTTT | TRBV7-2 | TRBD1 | TRBJ2-3 | -
CASSLGQVGNQPQHF | TGTGCCAGCAGTCTGGGACAGGTAGGCAATCAGCCCCAGCATTTT | TRBV28 | TRBD1 | TRBJ1-5 | few
CASSQEAAGTYEQYF | TGTGCCAGCAGCCAAGAGGCAGCGGGGACCTACGAGCAGTACTTC | TRBV4-2 | TRBD2 | TRBJ2-7 | few
CASSLDRAYNEQFF | TGTGCCAGCAGTTTAGACAGGGCGTACAATGAGCAGTTCTTC | TRBV27 | TRBD1 | TRBJ2-1 | once
CASSRNRWGLGWGTDTQYF | TGTGCCAGCAGCCGAAACAGGTGGGGTTTAGGGTGGGGTACGGATACGCAGTATTTT | TRBV4-2 | - | TRBJ2-3 | -
CASSLWSPNEQFF | TGTGCCAGCAGCTTGTGGAGTCCCAATGAGCAGTTCTTC | TRBV5-5 | - | TRBJ2-1 | -
CASSLVRYNSPLHF | TGTGCCAGCAGTTTGGTCAGATATAATTCACCCCTCCACTTT | TRBV28 | - | TRBJ1-6 | few
CASSSHTSGEQYF | TGTGCCAGCAGTTCCCACACCTCGGGCGAGCAGTACTTC | TRBV6-6 | - | TRBJ2-7 | -
CATSTPETERETQYF | TGTGCCACCAGCACCCCCGAGACTGAGAGGGAGACCCAGTACTTC | TRBV15 | - | TRBJ2-5 | -
CASSFSYLRYEQYF | TGTGCCAGCAGTTTTTCGTACTTACGCTACGAGCAGTACTTC | TRBV28 | - | TRBJ2-7 | few
CASSPPGGDEQYF | TGTGCCAGCTCACCACCAGGCGGGGACGAGCAGTACTTC | TRBV18 | - | TRBJ2-7 | -
CASSYSSSGGYEQYF | TGTGCCAGCAGTTACTCGTCTAGCGGGGGCTACGAGCAGTACTTC | TRBV6-5 | TRBD2 | TRBJ2-7 | -
CASGGTGGYEQYF | TGTGCCAGCGGCGGGACAGGGGGGTACGAGCAGTACTTC | TRBV11-2 | TRBD1 | TRBJ2-7 | -
CASSQVIPRNEKLFF | TGTGCCAGCAGCCAAGTAATCCCCCGGAATGAAAAACTGTTTTTT | TRBV4-2 | - | TRBJ1-4 | -
CAGTPGAREKLFF | TGTGCCGGCACCCCGGGAGCACGGGAAAAACTGTTTTTT | TRBV2 | - | TRBJ1-4 | -
CASSFRAGGNYEQYF | TGTGCCAGCAGTTTCAGAGCGGGAGGGAATTACGAGCAGTACTTC | TRBV28 | TRBD2 | TRBJ2-7 | -
CASSVEGRGADEQYF | TGTGCCAGCAGCGTAGAGGGCAGGGGGGCGGACGAGCAGTACTTC | TRBV9 | - | TRBJ2-7 | -